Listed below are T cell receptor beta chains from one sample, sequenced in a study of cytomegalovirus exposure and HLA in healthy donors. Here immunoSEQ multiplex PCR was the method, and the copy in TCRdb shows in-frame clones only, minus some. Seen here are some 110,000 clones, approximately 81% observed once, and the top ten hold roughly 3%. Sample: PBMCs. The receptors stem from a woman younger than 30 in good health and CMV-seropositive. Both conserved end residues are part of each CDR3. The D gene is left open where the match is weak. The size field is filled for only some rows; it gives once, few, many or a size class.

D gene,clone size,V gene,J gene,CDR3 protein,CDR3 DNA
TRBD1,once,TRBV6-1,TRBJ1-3,CASSTEQGTGNTIYF,TGTGCCAGCAGTACTGAACAGGGGACTGGAAACACCATATATTTT
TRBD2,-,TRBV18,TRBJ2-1,CASSPRASGINEQFF,TGTGCCAGCTCACCCCGGGCTAGCGGGATAAATGAGCAGTTCTTC
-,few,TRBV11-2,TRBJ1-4,CASRQGIRSGLFF,TGTGCCAGCAGGCAGGGGATCCGAAGTGGACTGTTTTTT
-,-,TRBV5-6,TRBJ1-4,CASSARGSNEKLFF,TGTGCCAGCAGCGCTAGGGGGAGTAATGAAAAACTGTTTTTT
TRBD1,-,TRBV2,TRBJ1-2,CASTGGWTGGEDGYTF,TGTGCCAGCACTGGGGGGTGGACAGGGGGCGAGGATGGCTACACCTTC
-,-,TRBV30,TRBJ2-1,CAWSVVGGGSDEQFF,TGTGCCTGGAGTGTCGTGGGGGGAGGATCCGATGAGCAGTTCTTC
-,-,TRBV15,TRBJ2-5,CATSKDGGRETQYF,TGTGCCACCAGCAAAGACGGGGGTCGGGAGACCCAGTACTTC
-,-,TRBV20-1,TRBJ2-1,CSAKEYNEQFF,TGCAGTGCTAAGGAGTACAATGAGCAGTTCTTC
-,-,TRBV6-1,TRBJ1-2,CASSIIQGGRGYTF,TGTGCCAGCAGCATAATTCAGGGAGGGAGAGGCTACACCTTC
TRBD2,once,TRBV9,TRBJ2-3,CASSVGTSGAQFSDTQYF,TGTGCCAGCAGCGTAGGGACTAGCGGGGCCCAGTTCTCAGATACGCAGTATTTT
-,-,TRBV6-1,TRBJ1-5,CASSSGARQPQHF,TGTGCCAGCAGTTCAGGGGCCAGGCAGCCCCAGCATTTT
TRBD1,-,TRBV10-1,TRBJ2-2,CASTPSGTGSTGELFF,TGCGCCAGCACTCCTTCCGGGACAGGGTCCACCGGGGAGCTGTTTTTT
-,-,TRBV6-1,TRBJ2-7,CATRIWTVSYEQYF,TGTGCCACACGAATTTGGACAGTTTCCTACGAGCAGTACTTC
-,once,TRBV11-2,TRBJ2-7,CASRATGMAPYEQYF,TGTGCCAGCAGGGCGACAGGAATGGCGCCCTACGAGCAGTACTTC
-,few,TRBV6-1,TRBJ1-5,CASSERRGSGQPQHF,TGTGCCAGCAGTGAAAGACGAGGGTCTGGTCAGCCCCAGCATTTT